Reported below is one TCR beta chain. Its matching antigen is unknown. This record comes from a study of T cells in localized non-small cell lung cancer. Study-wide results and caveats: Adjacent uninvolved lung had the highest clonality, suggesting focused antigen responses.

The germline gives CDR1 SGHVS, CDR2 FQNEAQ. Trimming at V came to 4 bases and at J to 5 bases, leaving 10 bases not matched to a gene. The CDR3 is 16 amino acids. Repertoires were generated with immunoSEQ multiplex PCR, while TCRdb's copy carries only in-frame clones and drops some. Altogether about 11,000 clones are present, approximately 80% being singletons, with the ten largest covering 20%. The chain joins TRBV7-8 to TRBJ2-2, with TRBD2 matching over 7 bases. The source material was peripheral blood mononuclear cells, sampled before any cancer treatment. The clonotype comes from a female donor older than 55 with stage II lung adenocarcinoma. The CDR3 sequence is CASSSPGGRMTGELFF. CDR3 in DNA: TGTGCCAGCAGCTCGCCGGGGGGTCGCATGACCGGGGAGCTGTTTTTT.